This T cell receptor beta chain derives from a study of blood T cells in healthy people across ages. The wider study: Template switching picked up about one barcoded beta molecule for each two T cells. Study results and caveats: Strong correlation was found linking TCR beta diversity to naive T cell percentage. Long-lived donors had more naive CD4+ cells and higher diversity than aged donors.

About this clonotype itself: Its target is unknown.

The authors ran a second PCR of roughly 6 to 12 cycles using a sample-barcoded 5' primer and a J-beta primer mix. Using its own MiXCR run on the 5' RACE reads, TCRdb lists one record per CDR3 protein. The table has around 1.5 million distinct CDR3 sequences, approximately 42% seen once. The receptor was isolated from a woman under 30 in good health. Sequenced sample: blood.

CDR3 nucleotide sequence: TGCGCCAGCAGCTGGTCATTTGAACTATCACCAGATACGCAGTATTTT. It codes for CASSWSFELSPDTQYF. V and J are TRBV5-1 and TRBJ2-3; D is unresolved. V lost 3 bases to trimming and J lost 4 bases, with 18 bases between them. The germline gives CDR1 SGHRS, CDR2 YFSETQ. The CDR3 runs 16 residues.